This TCR beta chain was identified during a study of blood T cell repertoires in COVID-19 (dated by TCRdb to 2020 to 2022). For context, the study as a whole: Collaborator samples came from the United States, Italy and Spain and covered acute and convalescent phases of COVID-19. The prospective study material was composed of cDNA or gDNA derived from T cells, B-cell-depleted T cells, or PBMCs. Subjects who had been exposed to COVID-19, were actively infected with it, or had recovered from it provided the deeply sampled blood TCRbeta repertoires that made up the dataset. The repertoires were released in a freely available public database meant as a resource for research on the immune response to SARS-CoV-2. The samples were drawn from the first 160 participants of the ongoing ImmuneRACE study and from roughly 1,300 subjects provided by 6 global collaborators. Sample metadata almost always included a de-identified subject ID, COVID-19 status, age in years and sex. HLA class I and class II types, where available, came from metadata supplied by the sample provider rather than from assay-based typing. Broader findings and caveats from the paper: How much clinical and demographic metadata was included differed by source and by participant, and the metadata was provided uncurated.

With respect to this clone: This clone's antigen is unknown. There are no base qualities to consult, and no much larger clone falls within one base.

The immunoSEQ Assay, a bias-controlled multiplex PCR, was used to amplify TCRbeta CDR3 regions from genomic DNA. The source study handled its data this way. The number of nucleated cells in each sample was estimated by amplification of reference gene primers within the assay. To quantify the absolute abundance of each unique TCRbeta CDR3 rearrangement, sequence reads were collapsed and filtered. Productive Simpson clonality was computed per sample as the square root of Simpson's diversity index over productive rearrangements. This is the immuneACCESS table as TCRdb keeps it, with only in-frame sequences that have V and J called. A part of the clones is gone; compared with another copy, unresolved V genes explain less than half, and the rest is unexplained. That table is the source of V, J and clone size, and D and trimming were worked out from the DNA. The sample includes around 310,000 clones, with about nine tenths observed a single time. Over 8.5% of the sample is taken by the ten largest.

The CDR3 measures 13 amino acids from cysteine to phenylalanine. CDR3 DNA only is kept here, 39 bases in frame from base 1. The germline V gene specifies KGHDR as CDR1 and SFDVKD as CDR2. V is cut by 7 bases and J by 5 bases, and the space between the germline ends is 12 bases. Participants in the prospective study were aged roughly 18 to 100 years, lived in 20 to 30 United States geographic areas, and enrolled through a virtual design. In the prospective study, cohorts were assigned on the basis of participant-reported clinical history obtained from a screening survey and a study questionnaire. For ImmuneRACE Cohort 3, a participant was defined as recovered based on two consecutive negative NP/OP PCR tests, clearance by a healthcare professional, or resolution of symptoms. Mobile phlebotomists in the prospective study collected whole blood, serum and a nasopharyngeal or oropharyngeal swab from every participant. Additional blood draws and questionnaires over a 2-month period could optionally be provided by prospective study participants. Blood samples from the prospective study were shipped frozen or at room temperature prior to DNA extraction.

Sequencing was done on a sample of PBMCs or T cells enriched from blood (not recorded which). The TCR originated in a woman in her thirties who had recovered from COVID-19. The chain couples TRBV24-1 to TRBJ2-3, with the D gene uncertain. The DNA reads as follows: TGTGCCACCAGCCCTGGGCCTTTAGATACGCAGTATTTT. This translates into CATSPGPLDTQYF.